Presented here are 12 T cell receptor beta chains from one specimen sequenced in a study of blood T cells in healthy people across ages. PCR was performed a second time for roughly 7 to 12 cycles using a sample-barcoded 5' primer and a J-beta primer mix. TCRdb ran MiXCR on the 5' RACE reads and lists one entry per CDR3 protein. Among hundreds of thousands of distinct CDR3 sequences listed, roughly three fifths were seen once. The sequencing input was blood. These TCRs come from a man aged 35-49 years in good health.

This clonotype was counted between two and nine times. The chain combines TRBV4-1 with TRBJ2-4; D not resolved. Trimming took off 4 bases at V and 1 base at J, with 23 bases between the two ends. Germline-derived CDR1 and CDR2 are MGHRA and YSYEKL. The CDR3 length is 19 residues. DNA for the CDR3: TGCGCCAGCAGCCCCTCCCCAGCCGGTCTACTCGGGGCCAAAAACATTCAGTACTTC. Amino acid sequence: CASSPSPAGLLGAKNIQYF.

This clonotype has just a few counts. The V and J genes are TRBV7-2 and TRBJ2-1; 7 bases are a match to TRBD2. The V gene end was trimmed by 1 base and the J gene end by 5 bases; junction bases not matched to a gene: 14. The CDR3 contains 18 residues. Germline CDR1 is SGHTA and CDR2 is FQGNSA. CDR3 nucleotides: TGTGCCAGCAGCTTAGTGTTTCCCCGACTAGCCGGTCACAATGAGCAGTTCTTC. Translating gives CASSLVFPRLAGHNEQFF.

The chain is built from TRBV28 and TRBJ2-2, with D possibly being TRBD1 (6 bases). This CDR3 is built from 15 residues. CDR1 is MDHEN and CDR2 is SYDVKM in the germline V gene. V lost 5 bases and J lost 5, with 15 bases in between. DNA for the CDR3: TGTGCCAGCAGTCTACAGGGCGTGGGAACCGGGGAGCTGTTTTTT. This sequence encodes CASSLQGVGTGELFF.

DNA of the CDR3: TGTGCCAGCAGCGTTTCCGGGACAATCTACAATGAGCAGTTCTTC. This codes for CASSVSGTIYNEQFF. The V gene is TRBV9, the J gene TRBJ2-1; D perhaps matches TRBD1 (6 bases). Trimming left V 2 bases short and J 3 bases short, with 12 bases between. Germline values: CDR1 SGDLS, CDR2 YYNGEE. The CDR3 loop spans 15 amino acids.

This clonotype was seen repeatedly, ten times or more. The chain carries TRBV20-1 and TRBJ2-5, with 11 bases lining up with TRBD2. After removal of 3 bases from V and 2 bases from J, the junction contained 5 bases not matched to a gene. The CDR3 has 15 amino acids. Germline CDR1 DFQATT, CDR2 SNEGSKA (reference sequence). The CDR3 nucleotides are TGCAGTGCTAGTCCGGGACTAGCGGTACAAGAGACCCAGTACTTC. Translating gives CSASPGLAVQETQYF.

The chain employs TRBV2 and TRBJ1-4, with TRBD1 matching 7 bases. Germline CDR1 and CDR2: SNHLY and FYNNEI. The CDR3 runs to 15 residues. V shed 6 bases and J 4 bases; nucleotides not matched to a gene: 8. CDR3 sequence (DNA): TGTGCCAGCAGCGCGACAGGGCCACTTAATGAAAAACTGTTTTTT. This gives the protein CASSATGPLNEKLFF. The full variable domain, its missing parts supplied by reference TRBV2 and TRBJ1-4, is EPEVTQTPSHQVTQMGQEVILRCVPISNHLYFYWYRQILGQKVEFLVSFYNNEISEKSEIFDDQFSVERPDGSNFTLKIRSTKLEDSAMYFCASSATGPLNEKLFFGSGTQLSVL.

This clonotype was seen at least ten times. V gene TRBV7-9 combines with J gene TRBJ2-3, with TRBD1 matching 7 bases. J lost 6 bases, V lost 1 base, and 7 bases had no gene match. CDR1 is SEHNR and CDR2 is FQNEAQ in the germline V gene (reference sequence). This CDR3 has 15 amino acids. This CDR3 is CASSLVLGQADTQYF. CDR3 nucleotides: TGTGCCAGCAGCTTAGTATTAGGACAGGCGGATACGCAGTATTTT.

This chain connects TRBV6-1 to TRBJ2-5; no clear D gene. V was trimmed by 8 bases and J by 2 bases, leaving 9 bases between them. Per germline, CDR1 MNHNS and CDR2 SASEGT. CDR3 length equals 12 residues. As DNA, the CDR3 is TGTGCCAGCGCCGCTGTACAAGAGACCCAGTACTTC. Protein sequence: CASAAVQETQYF.

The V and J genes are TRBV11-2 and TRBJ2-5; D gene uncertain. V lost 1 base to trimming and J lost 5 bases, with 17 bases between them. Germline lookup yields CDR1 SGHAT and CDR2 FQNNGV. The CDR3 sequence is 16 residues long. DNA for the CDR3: TGTGCCAGCAGCTTAGGATCAATTGGAATTAGTGAGACCCAGTACTTC. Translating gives CASSLGSIGISETQYF.

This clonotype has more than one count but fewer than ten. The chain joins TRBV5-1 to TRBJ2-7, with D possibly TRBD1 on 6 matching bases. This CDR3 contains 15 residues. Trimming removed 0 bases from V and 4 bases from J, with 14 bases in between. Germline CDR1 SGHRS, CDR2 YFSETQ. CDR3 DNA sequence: TGCGCCAGCAGCTTGGTGACAGGAGGCGGTTACGAGCAGTACTTC. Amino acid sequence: CASSLVTGGGYEQYF.

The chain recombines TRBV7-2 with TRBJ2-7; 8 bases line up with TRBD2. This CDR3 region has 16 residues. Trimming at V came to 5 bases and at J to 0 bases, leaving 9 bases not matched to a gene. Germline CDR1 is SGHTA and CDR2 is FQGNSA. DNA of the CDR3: TGTGCCAGCAGCCCCAATAGCGGGATGTCCTCCTACGAGCAGTACTTC. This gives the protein CASSPNSGMSSYEQYF.

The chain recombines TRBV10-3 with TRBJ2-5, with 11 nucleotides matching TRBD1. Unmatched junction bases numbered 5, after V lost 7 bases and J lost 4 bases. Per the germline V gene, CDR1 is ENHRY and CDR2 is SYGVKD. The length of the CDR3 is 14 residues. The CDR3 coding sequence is TGTGCCATCACCCGGGGGACAGGGGGAGAGACCCAGTACTTC. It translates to CAITRGTGGETQYF.